These T cell receptor beta chains were read from a single sample in a study of shared clonotypes between healthy human individuals. Profiled with immunoSEQ multiplex PCR; TCRdb holds only in-frame clones, not every one. The top ten hold roughly 0.55% of the sample, which has over a million clones, about 80% seen once. Source material: memory CD4+ T cells from PBMCs. Every receptor here comes from a man aged 18 to 29 in good health. Some clones in this sample may be carry-over from other donors' samples. CDR3s include the opening cysteine and the closing phenylalanine or tryptophan. Each record gives: V gene, J gene, CDR3 length, D gene, CDR3 protein. A D gene is named only where the DNA matches it firmly.

v_gene: TRBV27; j_gene: TRBJ2-7; len: 16; d_gene: TRBD2; CDR3aa: CASSAYLAGGQYEQYF
v_gene: TRBV4-2; j_gene: TRBJ1-3; len: 15; d_gene: .; CDR3aa: CASSQYRQSGNTIYF
v_gene: TRBV7-2; j_gene: TRBJ1-2; len: 14; d_gene: TRBD1; CDR3aa: CASSLGQGGYGYTF
v_gene: TRBV19; j_gene: TRBJ1-5; len: 13; d_gene: TRBD1; CDR3aa: CATSDRNNQPQHF
v_gene: TRBV16; j_gene: TRBJ1-5; len: 14; d_gene: .; CDR3aa: CASSPTRAHQPQHF
v_gene: TRBV28; j_gene: TRBJ2-3; len: 15; d_gene: .; CDR3aa: CASSPVWGSIDTQYF
v_gene: TRBV2; j_gene: TRBJ1-5; len: 16; d_gene: TRBD1; CDR3aa: CASKYQLGQGRQPQHF
v_gene: TRBV7-2; j_gene: TRBJ2-7; len: 17; d_gene: .; CDR3aa: CASSLVSGTDQGYEQYF
v_gene: TRBV2; j_gene: TRBJ1-5; len: 15; d_gene: .; CDR3aa: CASSDRGMWSQPQHF
v_gene: TRBV5-1; j_gene: TRBJ1-4; len: 15; d_gene: .; CDR3aa: CASSFSGTPNEKLFF
v_gene: TRBV5-6; j_gene: TRBJ2-6; len: 15; d_gene: .; CDR3aa: CASTSLRAGANVLTF
v_gene: TRBV6-6; j_gene: TRBJ1-1; len: 14; d_gene: .; CDR3aa: CASSPARENTEAFF
v_gene: TRBV7-9; j_gene: TRBJ2-7; len: 16; d_gene: TRBD2; CDR3aa: CASSFWTSGGSGEQYF
v_gene: TRBV2; j_gene: TRBJ1-1; len: 14; d_gene: .; CDR3aa: CASSTPGRNTEAFF
v_gene: TRBV6-1; j_gene: TRBJ2-7; len: 13; d_gene: .; CDR3aa: CASSLGPVYEQYF
v_gene: TRBV9; j_gene: TRBJ2-1; len: 16; d_gene: TRBD2; CDR3aa: CASSRSRAGGYNEQFF